One TCR beta chain is described in this entry. What it binds is not known. These data are taken from a study of CXCR3-negative and CXCR3-positive naive CD8 T cells. Regarding the study as a whole: Similar TRBV-TRBJ usage characterized naive CXCR3-negative and CXCR3-positive cells; memory cells differed.

The germline V gene encodes CDR1 SGDLS and CDR2 YYNGEE. There are 15 residues in the CDR3. cDNA libraries for TRB were generated by 5' RACE incorporating UMI labels. TCRdb reworked the 5' RACE reads into one entry per CDR3 protein, no DNA. The specimen's table records about 28,000 distinct CDR3 sequences. The sequence came from a human donor in good health. Some clones in this sample may be carry-over from other donors' samples. What was sequenced was memory CD8+ T cells from blood. The gene calls are TRBV9 and TRBJ2-7. CDR3 sequence: CASSAGSLIDYEQYF. The entire variable domain, with the rest obtained from reference TRBV9 and TRBJ2-7, is as follows: DSGVTQTPKHLITATGQRVTLRCSPRSGDLSVYWYQQSLDQGLQFLIQYYNGEERAKGNILERFSAQQFPDLHSELNLSSLELGDSALYFCASSAGSLIDYEQYFGPGTRLTVT.